This TCR beta chain was documented in a study of T cells expressing NK-cell markers. Germline loops: CDR1 MNHEY, CDR2 SVGAGI. CDR3 length: 15 amino acids. TCRdb reprocessed the 5' RACE reads and keeps a single row for each CDR3 protein, giving no DNA. Its table lists 500,000 or so distinct CDR3 sequences. Sequencing was carried out using blood T cells: a sorted CD56 or NKG2C T cell subset, CD4+ or CD8+ T cells, or bulk PBMC T cells (not recorded which). V usage is TRBV6-5 and J usage is TRBJ2-1; the D call from TCRdb, TRBD2, cannot be confirmed without DNA. The receptor was derived from a man younger than 35 in good health. The CDR3 reads CASSYGGIGSNEQFF.